Included here is one T cell receptor (beta chain) sequence, with context. As yet, its antigen is unknown. Produced via immunoSEQ multiplex PCR; TCRdb's table is partial and in-frame only. The sample shows 350,000 to 450,000 clones, about 90% of them seen only once. The sample originates from a study of Ad26.COV2.S vaccination and SARS-CoV-2 variants. On the study more broadly: This donor came from the COV1001 trial of Ad26.COV2.S.

The ends were cut back, 3 bases at V and 2 bases at J, with 8 bases in the middle. The germline CDR1 and CDR2 sequences are MDHEN and SYDVKM. The CDR3 is 14 residues long. Study-level findings and limits: Total responses of T cells may have been underestimated by the analyses of TCR breadth and depth. There was reportedly substantial breadth in spike-specific CD8+ and CD4+ T cell responses after vaccination.

The treatment here: approximately 18 received Ad26.COV2.S at low or high dose, single or two shots; 5 received placebo; per-sample allocation not given. Sampling was performed 63 days after the first vaccine or placebo injection. The sequences come from peripheral blood, collected in a trial of Ad26.COV2.S vaccine versus placebo. This receptor was obtained from a person aged 18-60 years who received the Ad26.COV2.S COVID-19 vaccine or a placebo. The V gene is TRBV28, the J gene TRBJ1-5; D is ambiguous. CDR3 in DNA: TGTGCCAGCAGTTTTACGGTAGGCAATCAGCCCCAGCATTTT. It specifies CASSFTVGNQPQHF.